The 5 T cell receptor beta chains below were found in one sample sequenced in a study of blood T cell repertoires in COVID-19. Sequencing used immunoSEQ multiplex PCR; TCRdb keeps in-frame clones, though not all of them. The data hold about 370,000 clones, with 90% to 95% observed a single time. Sequencing was done on a sample of PBMCs or T cells enriched from blood (not recorded which). The receptors were gathered from a woman aged 40 to 49 who had been exposed to COVID-19.

This rearrangement joins TRBV6-6 to TRBJ1-2; perhaps TRBD1 as D (6 bases). CDR1 and CDR2 (germline): MNHNY, SVGAGI (reference sequence). CDR3 length: 16 amino acids. The V and J ends lost 4 bases and 5 bases respectively, with 20 bases between them. The CDR3 loop is CASSSHNTGMEYGYTF. Written as DNA, the CDR3 is TGTGCCAGCAGTTCCCATAATACAGGGATGGAGTATGGCTACACCTTC.

CDR3 amino acids: CASSLRQGTYEQYF. The CDR3 DNA reads as TGTGCCAGCAGCTTGAGACAGGGTACCTACGAGCAGTACTTC. This chain joins TRBV5-5 and TRBJ2-7, with 7 bases lining up with TRBD1. The germline CDR1 and CDR2 sequences are SGHKS and YYEKEE (reference sequence). With 1 base clipped from V and 2 bases from J, the junction kept 3 bases outside the gene matches. The CDR3 totals 14 residues.

This clone was seen a few times. The rearrangement joins TRBV10-1 to TRBJ2-1; TRBD1 agrees at 10 bases. The CDR3 has 15 residues. Germline CDR1 and CDR2: WNHNN and SYGVQD (reference sequence). V lost 6 bases, J lost 5 bases, and 7 bases stayed unmatched. The CDR3 coding sequence is TGCGCCAGCAGCCAAGGGACAGGGGAGAACAATGAGCAGTTCTTC. This gives the protein CASSQGTGENNEQFF.

The CDR3 bases are TGTGCCAGCAGCTCCAGCGGGAGGGCCCCCGGGGAGCTGTTTTTT. Translating it yields CASSSSGRAPGELFF. This chain links TRBV9 with TRBJ2-2, with 10 bases aligning to TRBD2. V dropped 4 bases and J dropped 6; count of bases not matched to a gene: 6. This CDR3 has 15 amino acids. The germline V gene encodes CDR1 SGDLS and CDR2 YYNGEE.

The V gene is TRBV2, the J gene TRBJ1-4; 7 positions agree with TRBD1. The CDR3 covers 16 residues. The germline gives CDR1 SNHLY, CDR2 FYNNEI. Unmatched junction bases numbered 9, after V lost 3 bases and J lost 5 bases. CDR3 loop: CASSDGGRGLNEKLFF. The DNA for the CDR3 is TGTGCCAGCAGTGATGGGGGCAGGGGGTTAAATGAAAAACTGTTTTTT.